Each of the 19 T cell receptor beta chains below was sequenced from the same sample in a study of long-term antiretroviral therapy in people with HIV. Researchers ran immunoSEQ v3.0 at survey level. The assay was immunoSEQ multiplex PCR, and TCRdb's table has in-frame clones only and misses some. There are 30,000 to 40,000 clones in the sample; roughly 87% occur only once, and roughly 5.8% lies in the top ten. This sample comprised unsorted PBMCs, obtained 1 year after starting antiretroviral therapy. These receptors all come from a man between 18 and 35 years old with HIV.

The chain carries TRBV27 and TRBJ2-3; 12 nucleotides align to TRBD1. Germline trimming cut 5 bases from V and 5 bases from J; bases unmatched to any gene: 17. Germline lookup yields CDR1 MNHEY and CDR2 SMNVEV (reference sequence). The CDR3 loop spans 19 amino acids. Here the CDR3 DNA reads TGTGCCAGCAGTCCCCGGGGACAGGGGGCCGGCGGGAGGCTAGATACGCAGTATTTT. This codes for CASSPRGQGAGGRLDTQYF.

The V and J genes are TRBV5-1 and TRBJ2-7; 9 bases are shared with TRBD1. The germline gives CDR1 SGHRS, CDR2 YFSETQ. This CDR3 is built from 14 residues. J gave up 2 bases and V 3 bases, and 3 bases lay outside the gene matches. In DNA form, the CDR3 reads TGCGCCAGCAGCTGGGGGACAGGGCCCTACGAGCAGTACTTC. Amino acids: CASSWGTGPYEQYF.

The chain couples TRBV7-8 to TRBJ1-2, with 7 bases lining up with TRBD1. Germline V CDR1 and CDR2: SGHVS, FQNEAQ. The CDR3 has 15 amino acids. Trimming took 5 bases from V and 4 from J; bases not matched to a gene: 10. CDR3 nucleotide sequence: TGTGCCAGCAGCCTATCAGGACAGGCATCCTATGGCTACACCTTC. Translated, it gives CASSLSGQASYGYTF.

J is TRBJ1-5 and V is TRBV28, with D uncertain. The CDR3 has 15 residues. CDR1 and CDR2 (germline): MDHEN, SYDVKM. Trimming took off 3 bases at V and 3 bases at J, with 12 bases between the two ends. Here the CDR3 DNA reads TGTGCCAGCAGTTTTGGACTCCGTGACAATCAGCCCCAGCATTTT. As protein: CASSFGLRDNQPQHF. The complete variable domain, with remaining parts taken from reference TRBV28 and TRBJ1-5, reads DVKVTQSSRYLVKRTGEKVFLECVQDMDHENMFWYRQDPGLGLRLIYFSYDVKMKEKGDIPEGYSVSREKKERFSLILESASTNQTSMYLCASSFGLRDNQPQHFGDGTRLSIL.

The chain has TRBV25-1 and TRBJ1-1; weak D call: TRBD1 (6 bases). Germline V gene data show CDR1 as MGHDK and CDR2 as SYGVNS. Trimming left V 3 bases short and J 5 bases short, with 19 bases between. CDR3 length: 16 residues. The CDR3 is CASSDLSPGAITEAFF. The CDR3 coding sequence is TGTGCCAGCAGTGATCTATCGCCAGGGGCAATTACTGAAGCTTTCTTT. Full variable domain (missing parts from reference TRBV25-1 and TRBJ1-1): EADIYQTPRYLVIGTGKKITLECSQTMGHDKMYWYQQDPGMELHLIHYSYGVNSTEKGDLSSESTVSRIRTEHFPLTLESARPSHTSQYLCASSDLSPGAITEAFFGQGTRLTVV.

The gene calls are TRBV6-6 and TRBJ1-5, with D possibly TRBD1 on 6 matching bases. V lost 0 bases and J lost 6, with 15 bases in between. Per the germline V gene, CDR1 is MNHNY and CDR2 is SVGAGI (reference sequence). The CDR3 totals 16 residues. CDR3 sequence (DNA): TGTGCCAGCAGTTACTCGGAGGGGGAAGAAGGTCAGCCCCAGCATTTT. Translation: CASSYSEGEEGQPQHF.

J is TRBJ1-1 and V is TRBV5-6; D gene uncertain. V lost 0 bases to trimming and J lost 7 bases, with 10 bases between them. Germline assignment: CDR1 SGHDT and CDR2 YYEEEE. This CDR3 spans 13 amino acids. The CDR3 region is CASSLGARREAFF. The CDR3 region has the DNA TGTGCCAGCAGCTTGGGAGCTCGGCGTGAAGCTTTCTTT.

The chain links TRBV5-1 to TRBJ2-2; TRBD1 matches at 10 bases. Trimming at V came to 3 bases and at J to 6 bases, leaving 8 bases not matched to a gene. The CDR3 has 16 amino acids. Germline values: CDR1 SGHRS, CDR2 YFSETQ. CDR3 region: CASSSQTGGYAGELFF. The CDR3, as DNA: TGCGCCAGCAGCTCGCAGACAGGGGGCTACGCCGGGGAGCTGTTTTTT.

This clone was seen just once. This chain connects TRBV14 to TRBJ2-7; 10 bases are shared with TRBD1. V gave up 4 bases and J gave up 0 bases; unmatched junction bases: 3. The CDR3 sequence is 15 residues long. Germline V gene lookup returns CDR1 SGHDN and CDR2 FVKESK. CDR3 protein: CASSRRTGGSYEQYF. CDR3 DNA: TGTGCCAGCAGCCGACGGACAGGGGGCTCCTACGAGCAGTACTTC. Together with reference TRBV14 and TRBJ2-7, the CDR3 gives the full variable domain: EAGVTQFPSHSVIEKGQTVTLRCDPISGHDNLYWYRRVMGKEIKFLLHFVKESKQDESGMPNNRFLAERTGGTYSTLKVQPAELEDSGVYFCASSRRTGGSYEQYFGPGTRLTVT.

The J gene is TRBJ1-6, the V gene TRBV27; 8 bases align to TRBD1. The CDR3 consists of 18 residues. Per the germline V gene, CDR1 is MNHEY and CDR2 is SMNVEV (reference sequence). Trimming cost V 1 base and J 7 bases; bases outside gene matches: 12. Written as DNA, the CDR3 is TGTGCCAGCAGTTTATACCCCCCGTGGACAGGGACAAATTCACCCCTCCACTTT. Translating gives CASSLYPPWTGTNSPLHF.

This clone was seen more than once but under ten times. The rearrangement uses TRBV7-2 and TRBJ1-2; 9 nucleotides match TRBD1. The CDR3 has 15 residues. The junction had 8 bases not matched to a gene; V was cut back by 5 bases and J by 4 bases. The germline CDR1 and CDR2 sequences are SGHTA and FQGNSA. This CDR3 reads CASSTGTGLLYGYTF. The CDR3 nucleotides read TGTGCCAGCAGCACCGGGACAGGGCTTCTCTATGGCTACACCTTC.

The chain is built from TRBV7-2 and TRBJ2-5, with D unclear. With 8 bases removed from V and 2 bases from J, the gap between germline ends came to 15 bases. The CDR3 sequence is 14 residues long. Looked up from germline, CDR1 is SGHTA and CDR2 is FQGNSA. The CDR3 here is CASQFGSRQETQYF. In DNA form, the CDR3 reads TGTGCCAGCCAATTCGGTAGTCGGCAAGAGACCCAGTACTTC.

The rearrangement links TRBV7-9 to TRBJ2-1, with 8 bases lining up with TRBD2. The CDR3 loop spans 17 amino acids. Trimming at V came to 8 bases and at J to 0 bases, leaving 12 bases not matched to a gene. Germline V gives CDR1 SEHNR, CDR2 FQNEAQ (reference sequence). CDR3: CASFHSPGTSSYNEQFF. The CDR3 bases are TGTGCCAGCTTCCACTCCCCCGGGACTAGCTCCTACAATGAGCAGTTCTTC.

This chain connects TRBV6-5 to TRBJ2-7, with 7 nucleotides matching TRBD1. There are 15 residues in the CDR3. The J segment lost 3 bases and the V segment lost 5 bases, leaving 10 bases of the junction unmatched. Germline CDR1 and CDR2: MNHEY and SVGAGI. The CDR3 nucleotides are TGTGCCAGCAGTGTCCTCGATACAGGGGTCTACGAGCAGTACTTC. This translates into CASSVLDTGVYEQYF.

This clone was detected only a few times. V is TRBV9 and J is TRBJ2-7, with D unclear. The V end lost 0 bases, the J end lost 3 bases, and 1 base lay between the germline ends. Germline V gene sequence: CDR1 SGDLS, CDR2 YYNGEE. CDR3 length equals 11 residues. The CDR3 bases are TGTGCCAGCAGCGTAGGCTACGAGCAGTACTTC. Protein: CASSVGYEQYF.

This clone occurred a few times. This sequence joins TRBV5-1 and TRBJ2-7; unclear D gene. The CDR3 runs to 14 residues. Germline CDR1 reads SGHRS; CDR2 reads YFSETQ. V shed 1 base and J shed 2 bases, with 10 bases lying between them. CDR3 amino acids: CASSLTVGAYEQYF. The DNA of the CDR3 is TGCGCCAGCAGCTTGACAGTTGGGGCCTACGAGCAGTACTTC.

This chain links TRBV11-2 with TRBJ2-1, with 11 bases fitting TRBD2. This CDR3 is 15 amino acids long. With V trimmed by 5 bases and J by 4 bases, 4 bases remained unmatched. Per the germline V gene, CDR1 is SGHAT and CDR2 is FQNNGV. CDR3 nucleotide sequence: TGTGCCAGCAGCCGGGGGACTAGCGGTTACAATGAGCAGTTCTTC. Protein product: CASSRGTSGYNEQFF.

This chain joins TRBV5-8 and TRBJ1-1, with D possibly matching TRBD1 (6 bases). The V gene lost 0 bases and the J gene lost 4 bases, with 16 bases spanning the gap. Germline V gives CDR1 SGHTS, CDR2 YDEGEE. CDR3 size: 16 residues. The CDR3: CASSLEGAGGGTEAFF. The DNA of the CDR3 is TGTGCCAGCAGCTTGGAAGGGGCTGGGGGCGGCACTGAAGCTTTCTTT.

The chain is built from TRBV28 and TRBJ2-7, with D perhaps TRBD1 (6 bases). V was pared by 5 bases and J by 6 bases, with 11 bases between. The CDR3 is made up of 12 amino acids. Germline CDR1 and CDR2: MDHEN and SYDVKM. The CDR3 reads CASSQDRREQYF. The CDR3 DNA sequence: TGTGCCAGCAGTCAGGACAGACGCGAGCAGTACTTC.